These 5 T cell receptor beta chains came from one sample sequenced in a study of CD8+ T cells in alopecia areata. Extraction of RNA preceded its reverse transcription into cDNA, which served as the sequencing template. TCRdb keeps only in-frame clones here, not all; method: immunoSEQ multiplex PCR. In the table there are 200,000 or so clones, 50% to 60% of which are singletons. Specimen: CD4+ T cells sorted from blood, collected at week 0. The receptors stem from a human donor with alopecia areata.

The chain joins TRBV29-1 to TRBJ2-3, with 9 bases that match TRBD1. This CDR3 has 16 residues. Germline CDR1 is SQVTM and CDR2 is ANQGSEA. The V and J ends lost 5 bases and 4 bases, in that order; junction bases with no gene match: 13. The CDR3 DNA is TGCAGCGTTCGCGAACGTGGGACAGGGATTCCAGATACGCAGTATTTT. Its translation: CSVRERGTGIPDTQYF.

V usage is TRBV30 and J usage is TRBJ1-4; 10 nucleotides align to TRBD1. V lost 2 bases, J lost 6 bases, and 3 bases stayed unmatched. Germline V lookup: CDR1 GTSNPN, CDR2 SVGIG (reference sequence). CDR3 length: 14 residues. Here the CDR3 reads CAWSTGTGDEKLFF. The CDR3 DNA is TGTGCCTGGAGTACCGGGACAGGGGATGAAAAACTGTTTTTT.

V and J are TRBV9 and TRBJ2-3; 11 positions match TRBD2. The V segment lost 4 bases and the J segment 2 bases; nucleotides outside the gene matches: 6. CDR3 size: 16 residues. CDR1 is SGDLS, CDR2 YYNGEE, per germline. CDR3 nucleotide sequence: TGTGCCAGCAGCCCGAGACTAGCGGGGCCCACAGATACGCAGTATTTT. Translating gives CASSPRLAGPTDTQYF.

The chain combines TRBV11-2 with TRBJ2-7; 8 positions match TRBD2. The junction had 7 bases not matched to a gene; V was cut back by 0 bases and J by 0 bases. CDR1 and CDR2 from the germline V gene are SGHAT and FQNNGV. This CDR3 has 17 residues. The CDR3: CASSLDRASGYSYEQYF. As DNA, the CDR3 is TGTGCCAGCAGCTTAGATCGTGCTAGCGGGTACTCCTACGAGCAGTACTTC.

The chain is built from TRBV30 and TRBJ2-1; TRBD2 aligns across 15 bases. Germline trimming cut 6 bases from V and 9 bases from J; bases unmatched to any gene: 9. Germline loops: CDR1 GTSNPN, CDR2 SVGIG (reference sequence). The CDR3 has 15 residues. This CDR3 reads CACHPGLAGGGEQFF. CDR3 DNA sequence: TGTGCCTGCCACCCGGGACTAGCGGGAGGCGGTGAGCAGTTCTTC.